This TCR beta chain derives from a study of cytomegalovirus exposure and HLA in healthy donors. Study in general: Inside one of the first data releases sat about 91 million unique TCRs taken from HLA-typed donors. Findings of the study overall: Sequencing had likely introduced a cluster of highly shared sequence variants as an artifact. CMV serostatus was the only immune exposure information that was available.

CDR3 length equals 12 residues. V shed 2 bases and J shed 4 bases, with 6 bases lying between them. Germline V gene data show CDR1 as SGHRS and CDR2 as YFSETQ. 13 Jbeta primers and 60 Vbeta primers were used for the PCR. Method: immunoSEQ multiplex PCR; TCRdb's copy keeps in-frame clones and lacks some. The table includes roughly 150,000 clones, over 80% detected once. On this clone: Its antigen is not known.

The chain is built from TRBV5-1 and TRBJ1-1; D remains ambiguous. What was sequenced was PBMCs. This TCR derives from a woman aged 18-35 years in good health and CMV-seronegative. The CDR3 sequence: CASSLSGTEAFF. CDR3 nucleotide sequence: TGCGCCAGCAGCTTATCAGGCACTGAAGCTTTCTTT. Full variable domain (missing parts from reference TRBV5-1 and TRBJ1-1): KAGVTQTPRYLIKTRGQQVTLSCSPISGHRSVSWYQQTPGQGLQFLFEYFSETQRNKGNFPGRFSGRQFSNSRSEMNVSTLELGDSALYLCASSLSGTEAFFGQGTRLTVV.